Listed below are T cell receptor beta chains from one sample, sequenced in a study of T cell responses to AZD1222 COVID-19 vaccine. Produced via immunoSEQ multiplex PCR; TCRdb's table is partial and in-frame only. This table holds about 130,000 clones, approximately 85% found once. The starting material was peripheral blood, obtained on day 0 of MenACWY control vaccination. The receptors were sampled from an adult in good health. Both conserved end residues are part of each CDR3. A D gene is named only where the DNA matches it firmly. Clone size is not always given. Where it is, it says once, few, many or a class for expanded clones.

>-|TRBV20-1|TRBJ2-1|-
CSARRVNEQFF
TGCAGTGCCCGGCGGGTAAATGAGCAGTTCTTC
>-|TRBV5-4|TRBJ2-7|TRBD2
CASSPGRIHEQYF
TGTGCCAGCAGTCCCGGGAGGATCCACGAGCAGTACTTC
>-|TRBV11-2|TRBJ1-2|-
CASSPLGYTF
TGTGCCAGCAGCCCCTTAGGCTACACCTTC
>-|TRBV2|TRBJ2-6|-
CASSDVGANVLTF
TGTGCCAGCAGTGACGTGGGGGCCAACGTCCTGACTTTC
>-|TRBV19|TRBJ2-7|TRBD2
CASTSGTSGREQYF
TGTGCCAGTACCTCAGGGACTAGCGGGAGGGAGCAGTACTTC
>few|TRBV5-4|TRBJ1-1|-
CASSLRDTEAFF
TGTGCCAGCAGCTTGAGGGACACTGAAGCTTTCTTT
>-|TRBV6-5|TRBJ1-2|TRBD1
CASRRQGRNYGYTF
TGTGCCAGCAGGCGACAGGGGAGGAACTATGGCTACACCTTC
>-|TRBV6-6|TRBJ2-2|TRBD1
CASSYGLTGSTGELFF
TGTGCCAGCAGTTATGGCTTGACAGGGTCCACCGGGGAGCTGTTTTTT
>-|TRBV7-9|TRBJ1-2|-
CASSLPFSIFYTF
TGTGCCAGCAGCTTACCCTTTTCCATTTTCTACACCTTC
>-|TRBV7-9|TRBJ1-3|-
CASTGAGNTIYF
TGTGCCAGCACAGGGGCAGGAAACACCATATATTTT
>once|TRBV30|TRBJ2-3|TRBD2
CAWRTAGGGDTQYF
TGTGCCTGGAGAACAGCGGGAGGGGGAGATACGCAGTATTTT
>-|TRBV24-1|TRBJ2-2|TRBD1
CATSDSGGYRENTGELFF
TGTGCCACCAGTGATTCAGGGGGCTACCGAGAGAACACCGGGGAGCTGTTTTTT
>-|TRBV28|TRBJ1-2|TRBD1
CASSRGTGNYGYTF
TGTGCCAGCAGCCGCGGGACAGGGAACTATGGCTACACCTTC
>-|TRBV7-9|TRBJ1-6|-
CASSGRGMAQNSPLHF
TGTGCCAGCAGCGGCAGGGGAATGGCTCAAAATTCACCCCTCCACTTT
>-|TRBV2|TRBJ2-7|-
CASTVYYEQYF
TGTGCCAGCACAGTATACTACGAGCAGTACTTC
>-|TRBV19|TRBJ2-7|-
CASSRGDREQYF
TGTGCCAGTAGTCGGGGCGATCGCGAGCAGTACTTC
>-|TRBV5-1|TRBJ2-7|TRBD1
CASSWTGDYEQYF
TGCGCCAGCAGCTGGACAGGAGATTACGAGCAGTACTTC
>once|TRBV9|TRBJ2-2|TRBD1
CASSVHLSGGSTGELFF
TGTGCCAGCAGCGTCCATTTGTCAGGGGGCAGCACCGGGGAGCTGTTTTTT
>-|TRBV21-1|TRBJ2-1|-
CASSKAILAGGPYNEQFF
TGTGCCAGCAGCAAAGCAATCCTAGCGGGAGGGCCATACAATGAGCAGTTCTTC
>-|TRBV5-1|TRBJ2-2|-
CASSFYERNTGELFF
TGCGCCAGCAGCTTTTACGAGAGGAACACCGGGGAGCTGTTTTTT
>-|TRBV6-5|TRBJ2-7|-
CASSNTGYKTYEQYF
TGTGCCAGCAGTAATACGGGATACAAAACCTACGAGCAGTACTTC
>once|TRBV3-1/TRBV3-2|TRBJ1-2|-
CASSPRGAVYGYTF
TGTGCCAGCAGCCCCCGGGGAGCAGTCTATGGCTACACCTTC
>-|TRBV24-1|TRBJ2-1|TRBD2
CATSDGRTSGSGYNEQFF
TGTGCCACCAGTGACGGCAGGACTAGCGGGAGTGGATACAATGAGCAGTTCTTC
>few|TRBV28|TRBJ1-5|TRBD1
CASRTGGQPQHF
TGTGCCAGCCGAACAGGGGGACAGCCCCAGCATTTT
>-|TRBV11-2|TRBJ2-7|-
CASSLVGDYEQYF
TGTGCCAGCAGCTTAGTTGGAGACTACGAGCAGTACTTC
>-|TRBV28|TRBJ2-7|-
CASGVPGHGTFEQYF
TGTGCCAGCGGAGTACCGGGACACGGAACCTTCGAGCAGTACTTC
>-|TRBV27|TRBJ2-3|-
CASIRTRSRTDTQYF
TGTGCCAGCATCAGAACGCGGTCGCGCACAGATACGCAGTATTTT
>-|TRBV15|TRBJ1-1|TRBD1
CATSAGQGGNTEAFF
TGTGCCACCAGCGCGGGACAGGGTGGTAACACTGAAGCTTTCTTT
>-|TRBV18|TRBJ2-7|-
CASSPGVGGYEQYF
TGTGCCAGCTCCCCGGGGGTAGGAGGCTACGAGCAGTACTTC
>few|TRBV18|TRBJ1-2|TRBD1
CASSPRRTGANYGYTF
TGTGCCAGCTCACCACGGCGGACAGGGGCTAACTATGGCTACACCTTC
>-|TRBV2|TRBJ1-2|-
CASREGQIPNYGYTF
TGTGCCAGCAGAGAAGGACAGATACCCAACTATGGCTACACCTTC
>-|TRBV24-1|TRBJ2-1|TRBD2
CATSDPFFSGGYNEQFF
TGTGCCACCAGTGACCCCTTTTTTAGCGGGGGCTACAATGAGCAGTTCTTC
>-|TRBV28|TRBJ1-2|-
CASTTRNYGYTF
TGTGCCAGCACCACAAGGAACTATGGCTACACCTTC
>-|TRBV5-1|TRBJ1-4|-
CASSLDGRAAQNEKLFF
TGCGCCAGCAGCTTGGACGGTCGGGCTGCCCAAAATGAAAAACTGTTTTTT
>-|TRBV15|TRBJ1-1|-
CATSRVGGVRTEAFF
TGTGCCACCAGCAGAGTGGGAGGGGTGCGCACTGAAGCTTTCTTT
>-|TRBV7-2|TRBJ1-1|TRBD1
CASYRDRVFTEAFF
TGTGCCAGTTACCGGGACAGGGTGTTCACTGAAGCTTTCTTT
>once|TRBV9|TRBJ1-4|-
CASSGQEQGENEKLFF
TGTGCCAGCAGCGGCCAAGAACAGGGCGAGAATGAAAAACTGTTTTTT